These 26 T cell receptor beta chains came from one sample sequenced in a study of T cells in localized non-small cell lung cancer (dated by TCRdb to 2019 to 2021). The library was produced with the immunoSEQ multiplex PCR assay. The clones in this table, taken by TCRdb from immuneACCESS, are in-frame only. Not every clone is retained; where verified, under half of the shortfall comes from an unresolved V gene, and the cause of the rest is unknown. The sample records about 26,000 clones, 82% of which are singletons. In total, the top ten clones hold roughly 4% of the sample. Sample: peripheral blood, taken before any cancer treatment. These receptors were taken from a woman aged 35 to 75 with stage I lung adenocarcinoma.

The genes are TRBV7-2 and TRBJ1-1; D unclear. The CDR3 loop spans 13 amino acids. Trimming took 5 bases from V and 0 from J, leaving 7 bases between them. Germline assignment: CDR1 SGHTA and CDR2 FQGNSA. Written as DNA, the CDR3 is TGTGCCAGCAGCACCAGTATGAACACTGAAGCTTTCTTT. It translates to CASSTSMNTEAFF.

V usage is TRBV4-3 and J usage is TRBJ1-2, with 7 positions matching TRBD1. In germline, CDR1 is LGHNA, CDR2 YSLEER. The CDR3 extends over 15 amino acids. V lost 4 bases and J lost 4; bases outside the gene matches: 9. In DNA form, the CDR3 reads TGCGCCAGCAGCCCTGGGACAGCTAGTTCCTATGGCTACACCTTC. Translating it yields CASSPGTASSYGYTF.

The V call is TRBV11-3, the J call TRBJ2-7; 7 bases fit TRBD1. The CDR3 is 14 residues long. The germline V gene encodes CDR1 SGHNT and CDR2 YENEEA. Trimming removed 5 bases from V and 3 bases from J; junction bases left unmatched: 7. CDR3 region: CASSPETGNYEQYF. The CDR3 bases are TGTGCCAGCAGCCCAGAGACAGGGAACTACGAGCAGTACTTC.

This chain uses TRBV29-1 with TRBJ1-4; D is possibly TRBD1 (5 bases). There are 13 residues in the CDR3. V was cut by 6 bases and J by 5 bases, with 13 bases left in between. Germline values: CDR1 SQVTM, CDR2 ANQGSEA. The CDR3 DNA reads TGCAGCGTAGGGAACCGGGGGAATGAAAAACTGTTTTTT. Its protein product is CSVGNRGNEKLFF.

The chain recombines TRBV9 with TRBJ2-7; tentatively, D is TRBD1 (5 bases). Trimming removed 3 bases at V and 0 bases at J, with 13 bases between. This CDR3 region has 15 residues. CDR1 is SGDLS and CDR2 is YYNGEE in the germline V gene. The chain's CDR3 is CASSAGSLFSYEQYF. The CDR3 DNA sequence: TGTGCCAGCAGCGCAGGGTCCCTATTCTCCTACGAGCAGTACTTC.

The rearrangement links TRBV18 to TRBJ1-1; D not resolved. The CDR3 runs to 13 residues. CDR1 and CDR2 (germline): KGHSH, LQKENI. The germline V and J ends were trimmed by 3 bases and 1 base, with 6 bases remaining between them. The CDR3 bases are TGTGCCAGCTCACCGGATCAGAACACTGAAGCTTTCTTT. As protein: CASSPDQNTEAFF.

This chain joins TRBV7-6 and TRBJ2-3, with D possibly being TRBD2 (5 bases). Germline CDR1 SGHVS, CDR2 FNYEAQ. The length of the CDR3 is 15 residues. V lost 3 bases and J lost 4, with 14 bases in between. CDR3 bases: TGTGCCAGCAGCTTGGGTCTGAGGGCCGCAGATACGCAGTATTTT. As protein: CASSLGLRAADTQYF.

The gene calls are TRBV19 and TRBJ1-3; a weak D match, TRBD1 (5 bases). Germline V gene data show CDR1 as LNHDA and CDR2 as SQIVND (reference sequence). Trimming cost V 2 bases and J 3 bases, with 11 bases left between them. The CDR3 is 15 residues long. The CDR3 sequence is CASSIQHQGGNTIYF. The DNA of the CDR3 is TGTGCCAGTAGTATACAACACCAGGGTGGAAACACCATATATTTT.

This clone was counted a single time. The rearrangement uses TRBV29-1 and TRBJ2-3, with 7 bases fitting TRBD2. Germline trimming cut 8 bases from V and 4 bases from J; bases unmatched to any gene: 15. Per the germline V gene, CDR1 is SQVTM and CDR2 is ANQGSEA. There are 15 residues in the CDR3. This chain's CDR3 is CSNSGGGWISDTQYF. DNA for the CDR3: TGCAGCAACAGTGGGGGGGGATGGATTTCAGATACGCAGTATTTT.

This clone was seen a handful of times. This chain links TRBV7-2 with TRBJ1-6, with D maybe TRBD1 (6 bases). The CDR3 has 16 amino acids. V gave up 5 bases and J gave up 1 base, with 12 bases separating them. Germline loops: CDR1 SGHTA, CDR2 FQGNSA. The CDR3 spells CASSRSQGSYNSPLHF. DNA for the CDR3: TGTGCCAGCAGCCGGTCCCAGGGGTCCTATAATTCACCCCTCCACTTT. The full variable domain, its missing parts supplied by reference TRBV7-2 and TRBJ1-6, is GAGVSQSPSNKVTEKGKDVELRCDPISGHTALYWYRQSLGQGLEFLIYFQGNSAPDKSGLPSDRFSAERTGGSVSTLTIQRTQQEDSAVYLCASSRSQGSYNSPLHFGNGTRLTVT.

The V gene is TRBV25-1, the J gene TRBJ1-2; no reliable D call. This CDR3 has 14 amino acids. V was shortened by 2 bases and J by 5 bases, with 12 bases between the two germline ends. Germline V gene data show CDR1 as MGHDK and CDR2 as SYGVNS. CDR3: CASSERAGGYGYTF. The DNA of the CDR3 is TGTGCCAGCAGTGAACGTGCAGGAGGGTATGGCTACACCTTC.

This clone has just one count. The CDR3 here is CASSVAGALNNNEQFF. The DNA for the CDR3 is TGTGCCAGCAGCGTAGCAGGGGCTCTAAATAACAATGAGCAGTTCTTC. This chain links TRBV9 with TRBJ2-1, with a tentative D call TRBD1 (6 bases). This CDR3 has 16 residues. Germline values: CDR1 SGDLS, CDR2 YYNGEE. The germline V and J ends were trimmed by 0 bases and 5 bases, with 15 bases remaining between them. Drawing the rest from reference TRBV9 and TRBJ2-1, the complete variable domain is DSGVTQTPKHLITATGQRVTLRCSPRSGDLSVYWYQQSLDQGLQFLIQYYNGEERAKGNILERFSAQQFPDLHSELNLSSLELGDSALYFCASSVAGALNNNEQFFGPGTRLTVL.

The J gene is TRBJ2-1, the V gene TRBV9, with 7 bases lining up with TRBD2. The CDR3 extends over 16 amino acids. V gave up 0 bases and J gave up 7 bases; unmatched junction bases: 10. Per the germline V gene, CDR1 is SGDLS and CDR2 is YYNGEE. The CDR3 DNA is TGTGCCAGCAGCGTAGGTAGTCCAGCGGGGAGAAATGAGCAGTTCTTC. Its protein is CASSVGSPAGRNEQFF. Looking up the rest from reference TRBV9 and TRBJ2-1 gives the full variable domain: DSGVTQTPKHLITATGQRVTLRCSPRSGDLSVYWYQQSLDQGLQFLIQYYNGEERAKGNILERFSAQQFPDLHSELNLSSLELGDSALYFCASSVGSPAGRNEQFFGPGTRLTVL.

This clone occurred a few times. This chain joins TRBV13 and TRBJ2-7; 9 bases fit TRBD2. This CDR3 has 15 amino acids. Trimming removed 6 bases from V and 4 bases from J; junction bases left unmatched: 10. Germline assignment: CDR1 PRHDT and CDR2 FYEKMQ (reference sequence). CDR3 DNA sequence: TGTGCCAGCAGTCATGTCGCGGGGGGGCCTTACGAGCAGTACTTC. It yields the protein CASSHVAGGPYEQYF.

This chain connects TRBV6-1 to TRBJ1-1; TRBD1 might be the D (6 bases). The CDR3 has 13 residues. From germline, CDR1 is MNHNS and CDR2 SASEGT. Trimming stripped 8 bases from V and 2 bases from J, with 12 bases between. CDR3 DNA sequence: TGTGCCAGCCTGTGGGGGCTCAACACTGAAGCTTTCTTT. Its protein is CASLWGLNTEAFF.

This chain uses TRBV7-2 with TRBJ1-2; D is possibly TRBD1 (6 bases). The CDR3 extends over 13 amino acids. Trimming stripped 3 bases from V and 7 bases from J, with 12 bases between. Germline values: CDR1 SGHTA, CDR2 FQGNSA. The CDR3 is CASSLDSVSGYTF. CDR3 bases: TGTGCCAGCAGCTTGGACAGCGTCTCTGGCTACACCTTC.

V is TRBV7-2 and J is TRBJ1-6; D perhaps matches TRBD1 (5 bases). V dropped 2 bases and J dropped 5 bases, with 10 bases sitting between them. The CDR3 covers 15 residues. CDR1 and CDR2 (germline): SGHTA, FQGNSA. The CDR3 DNA reads as TGTGCCAGCAGCTTACGCCGCAGGGATAATTCACCCCTCCACTTT. Translation gives CASSLRRRDNSPLHF.

The chain joins TRBV30 to TRBJ1-6, with a possible D match to TRBD1 (6 bases). The CDR3 is 12 residues long. V lost 8 bases to trimming and J lost 9 bases, with 14 bases between them. Germline V gene lookup returns CDR1 GTSNPN and CDR2 SVGIG (reference sequence). The CDR3 spells CALQGVGSPLHF. The CDR3 bases are TGTGCCCTACAGGGCGTCGGTTCACCCCTCCACTTT.

CDR3 protein: CASGQGRYYGYTF. The CDR3 DNA reads TGTGCCAGCGGACAGGGCCGATACTATGGCTACACCTTC. The chain combines TRBV2 with TRBJ1-2, with TRBD1 matching over 8 bases. V dropped 8 bases and J dropped 3; count of bases not matched to a gene: 5. The CDR3 has 13 residues. Germline V CDR1 and CDR2: SNHLY, FYNNEI.

V gene TRBV25-1 combines with J gene TRBJ1-4; D might be TRBD1 (6 bases). Germline V gene data show CDR1 as MGHDK and CDR2 as SYGVNS. Trimming shortened V by 0 bases and J by 8 bases, and 13 bases separated the two germline ends. The CDR3 contains 15 residues. This CDR3 reads CASSEYTGRGEKLFF. Written as DNA, the CDR3 is TGTGCCAGCAGTGAATATACAGGGAGAGGGGAAAAACTGTTTTTT.

The chain recombines TRBV7-2 with TRBJ2-5, with 11 bases aligning to TRBD2. There are 15 residues in the CDR3. Germline loops: CDR1 SGHTA, CDR2 FQGNSA. The V and J ends lost 5 bases and 5 bases, in that order; junction bases with no gene match: 7. For the CDR3, the DNA is TGTGCCAGCAGCCCTGGTAGCGGGGGGGCGGAGACCCAGTACTTC. Translating gives CASSPGSGGAETQYF.

This sequence joins TRBV4-1 and TRBJ2-5, with 7 bases lining up with TRBD2. The junction had 5 bases not matched to a gene; V was cut back by 0 bases and J by 7 bases. CDR1 and CDR2 (germline): MGHRA, YSYEKL. The CDR3 contains 14 residues. CDR3 sequence reads: CASSQDAGVMTQYF. The DNA of the CDR3 is TGCGCCAGCAGCCAAGACGCGGGGGTGATGACCCAGTACTTC.

This clone came up a few times. This chain joins TRBV9 and TRBJ2-3, with D possibly TRBD1 on 5 matching bases. Trimming took 6 bases from V and 2 from J, leaving 16 bases between them. Germline V lookup: CDR1 SGDLS, CDR2 YYNGEE. The CDR3 is 15 residues long. The CDR3 DNA follows: TGTGCCAGCAACATAGCAGGGTTTATCACAGATACGCAGTATTTT. Its translation: CASNIAGFITDTQYF.

This rearrangement joins TRBV7-3 to TRBJ1-6; 9 bases line up with TRBD1. The CDR3 contains 14 residues. The J segment lost 11 bases and the V segment lost 5 bases, leaving 7 bases of the junction unmatched. Germline assignment: CDR1 SGHTA and CDR2 FQGTGA. The CDR3 region is CASSVPGTGPPLHF. The CDR3 DNA reads TGTGCCAGCAGCGTACCCGGGACAGGGCCACCCCTCCACTTT.

The chain employs TRBV4-3 and TRBJ1-2, with D perhaps TRBD1 (5 bases). The CDR3 has 15 residues. Trimming removed 0 bases at V and 5 bases at J, with 13 bases between. Germline V gene lookup returns CDR1 LGHNA and CDR2 YSLEER. DNA of the CDR3: TGCGCCAGCAGCCAAGATAAGGGGACGGATTATGGCTACACCTTC. It is translated as CASSQDKGTDYGYTF.

This clone was seen only once. V usage is TRBV5-1 and J usage is TRBJ1-4; D gene unclear. V lost 5 bases and J lost 5, with 4 bases in between. CDR1 SGHRS and CDR2 YFSETQ come from the germline V gene. There are 11 residues in the CDR3. CDR3 sequence (DNA): TGCGCCAGCAGGTTAAATGAAAAACTGTTTTTT. Its protein product is CASRLNEKLFF.